The 2 T cell receptor beta chains below come from one sample, sequenced in a study of a mutant IDH1 vaccine in newly diagnosed glioma. The table came from immunoSEQ multiplex PCR; TCRdb's copy has only in-frame clones and leaves some out. The repertoire holds 50,000 or so clones, with approximately 90% as singletons. The time point denotes: baseline, week 1 (first vaccination visit). Treatment indicated: pre-vaccination baseline after standard-of-care therapy. The sample in question was PBMCs, obtained from a glioma patient treated with radiotherapy, temozolomide or both. The receptors come from a man in his forties with glioma.

The rearrangement joins TRBV28 to TRBJ2-5; the D gene could be TRBD1 or TRBD2 (6 bases each). The CDR3 is 13 residues long. The V end was cut by 7 bases, the J end by 5 bases, with 14 bases between. The germline V gene encodes CDR1 MDHEN and CDR2 SYDVKM. The CDR3 sequence is CASTRQEGETQYF. CDR3 coding DNA: TGTGCCAGCACGAGACAGGAGGGTGAGACCCAGTACTTC. Together with reference TRBV28 and TRBJ2-5, the CDR3 gives the full variable domain: DVKVTQSSRYLVKRTGEKVFLECVQDMDHENMFWYRQDPGLGLRLIYFSYDVKMKEKGDIPEGYSVSREKKERFSLILESASTNQTSMYLCASTRQEGETQYFGPGTRLLVL.

The chain recombines TRBV6-5 with TRBJ1-5, with no clear D. The ends were cut back, 6 bases at V and 5 bases at J, with 11 bases in the middle. CDR3 length: 13 residues. Germline loops: CDR1 MNHEY, CDR2 SVGAGI. As DNA, the CDR3 is TGTGCCAGCAGCTCACTCGGGCATCAGCCCCAGCATTTT. Amino acid sequence: CASSSLGHQPQHF.